Below, 13 T cell receptor beta chains from the same sample are listed, as sequenced in a study of technical replicates of blood from a handful of donors. Profiled with immunoSEQ multiplex PCR; TCRdb holds only in-frame clones, not every one. This table holds 65,000 to 80,000 clones, over 95% found once. The sequenced sample consisted of T cells isolated from PBMCs. These receptors came from a human donor in good health.

The chain employs TRBV6-1 and TRBJ2-7; 12 bases map to TRBD1. CDR1 is MNHNS and CDR2 is SASEGT in the germline V gene. The CDR3 is made up of 16 amino acids. Trimming removed 4 bases from V and 5 bases from J; junction bases left unmatched: 9. CDR3 amino acids: CASSGSGTGGYNEQYF. The CDR3 nucleotides are TGTGCCAGCAGTGGCTCCGGGACAGGGGGCTATAACGAGCAGTACTTC.

This clone was counted once. V is TRBV9 and J is TRBJ1-1; D remains ambiguous. Germline lookup yields CDR1 SGDLS and CDR2 YYNGEE. This CDR3 is 13 amino acids long. V was clipped by 7 bases and J by 3 bases, with 13 bases between them. The CDR3 coding sequence is TGTGCCAGCGCCGTACACCTGCACACTGAAGCTTTCTTT. Translated, it gives CASAVHLHTEAFF.

V usage is TRBV10-3 and J usage is TRBJ2-5, with D tentatively TRBD2 (5 bases). V lost 2 bases and J 5 bases, leaving 15 bases between the germline ends. The V gene's germline CDR1 is ENHRY and CDR2 SYGVKD. The CDR3 length is 15 residues. CDR3: CAISEGPGGEETQYF. The CDR3 nucleotides are TGTGCCATCAGTGAGGGGCCAGGTGGGGAGGAGACCCAGTACTTC.

This chain uses TRBV7-9 with TRBJ2-3; D gene ambiguous. The germline V gene encodes CDR1 SEHNR and CDR2 FQNEAQ (reference sequence). The CDR3 sequence is 13 residues long. V shed 2 bases and J shed 2 bases, with 5 bases lying between them. The CDR3 loop is CASSLSVTDTQYF. The DNA of the CDR3 is TGTGCCAGCAGCTTAAGCGTCACAGATACGCAGTATTTT.

The chain employs TRBV4-3 and TRBJ2-7; D is unresolved. The CDR3 contains 13 residues. V was cut by 1 base and J by 6 bases, with 10 bases left in between. Per germline, CDR1 LGHNA and CDR2 YSLEER. CDR3 DNA: TGCGCCAGCAGCCAAGTCCGATACGGCGAGCAGTACTTC. It codes for CASSQVRYGEQYF.

The chain couples TRBV9 to TRBJ2-7; 13 bases line up with TRBD2. V lost 4 bases to trimming and J lost 3 bases; unmatched junction nucleotides: 4. The length of the CDR3 is 15 residues. Germline lookup yields CDR1 SGDLS and CDR2 YYNGEE. The CDR3 DNA reads as TGTGCCAGCAGCATGACTAGCGGGAGGAACTACGAGCAGTACTTC. It is translated as CASSMTSGRNYEQYF.

V usage is TRBV4-2 and J usage is TRBJ2-1, with D hard to call. CDR1 and CDR2 (germline): LGHNA, YNFKEQ. The CDR3 extends over 12 amino acids. The V end was cut by 0 bases, the J end by 8 bases, with 5 bases between. Here the CDR3 reads CASSQDVYEQFF. The CDR3 coding sequence is TGTGCCAGCAGCCAAGACGTTTATGAGCAGTTCTTC.

The chain joins TRBV5-4 to TRBJ2-1; TRBD2 agrees at 9 bases. CDR1 SGHNT and CDR2 YYREEE come from the germline V gene (reference sequence). The CDR3 consists of 15 residues. J was trimmed by 7 bases and V by 4 bases; bases with no gene match: 9. DNA of the CDR3: TGTGCCAGCAGCCGCGAGGCGGGAGGGCCAAATGAGCAGTTCTTC. This sequence encodes CASSREAGGPNEQFF. The full variable domain, rest sourced from reference TRBV5-4 and TRBJ2-1, is ETGVTQSPTHLIKTRGQQVTLRCSSQSGHNTVSWYQQALGQGPQFIFQYYREEENGRGNFPPRFSGLQFPNYSSELNVNALELDDSALYLCASSREAGGPNEQFFGPGTRLTVL.

The chain joins TRBV7-8 to TRBJ2-7; possibly TRBD2 for D (6 bases). Germline lookup yields CDR1 SGHVS and CDR2 FQNEAQ. Trimming shortened V by 3 bases and J by 3 bases, and 9 bases separated the two germline ends. The CDR3 extends over 13 amino acids. CDR3 residues: CASSFGGDYEQYF. The CDR3 DNA reads TGTGCCAGCAGCTTCGGGGGAGACTACGAGCAGTACTTC.

The J gene is TRBJ2-7, the V gene TRBV5-1, with TRBD1 matching over 10 bases. The CDR3 extends over 15 amino acids. The germline CDR1 and CDR2 sequences are SGHRS and YFSETQ. V lost 1 base to trimming and J lost 2 bases; unmatched junction nucleotides: 3. This CDR3 reads CASSLSGTGAYEQYF. The CDR3 nucleotides are TGCGCCAGCAGCTTGTCCGGGACAGGGGCCTACGAGCAGTACTTC.

This sequence joins TRBV5-6 and TRBJ1-2; D is unresolved. This CDR3 has 12 residues. V shed 2 bases and J shed 9 bases, with 11 bases lying between them. The germline V gene encodes CDR1 SGHDT and CDR2 YYEEEE. Here the CDR3 reads CASSFGELSYTF. CDR3 DNA: TGTGCCAGCAGCTTCGGGGAATTAAGCTACACCTTC.

The V and J genes are TRBV11-1 and TRBJ2-5; TRBD2 matches at 8 bases. Unmatched junction bases numbered 5, after V lost 1 base and J lost 1 base. The CDR3 has 16 residues. Germline CDR1 SGHAT, CDR2 FQDESV (reference sequence). For the CDR3, the DNA is TGTGCCAGCAGCTTAGACGCCGGGACTAGCCAAGAGACCCAGTACTTC. Amino acid sequence: CASSLDAGTSQETQYF.

The chain couples TRBV28 to TRBJ1-5; D gene unclear. Deletions cut 3 bases from V and 8 bases from J, with 14 bases between. In germline, CDR1 is MDHEN, CDR2 SYDVKM. The CDR3 is 14 residues long. CDR3 region: CASSFEREVEPQHF. CDR3 nucleotides: TGTGCCAGCAGTTTTGAGAGGGAGGTAGAGCCCCAGCATTTT.